Here is one T cell receptor (beta chain) with its context. No antigen is known for it. The sample belongs to a study of T cell repertoires in cytomegalovirus infection. One entry per CDR3 protein, called by TCRdb with MiXCR from the reads. Here the sample spans fewer than 1,000,000 distinct CDR3 sequences, around 31% being singletons. This CDR3 has 15 residues. CDR1 and CDR2 from the germline V gene are SEHNR and FQNEAQ (reference sequence). The V segment lost 5 bases and the J segment 6 bases; nucleotides outside the gene matches: 11. The chain carries TRBV7-9 and TRBJ1-2; 8 bases are a match to TRBD1. The input for sequencing was cultured CD8+ T cells from PBMCs, taken from culture after CMV antigen stimulation. This TCR derives from a human donor in good health (CMV status not recorded). Some clones in this sample may be carry-over from other donors' samples. This CDR3 is CASSPRDRPADGYTF. CDR3 coding DNA: TGTGCCAGCAGCCCTAGGGACAGGCCCGCCGATGGCTACACCTTC.